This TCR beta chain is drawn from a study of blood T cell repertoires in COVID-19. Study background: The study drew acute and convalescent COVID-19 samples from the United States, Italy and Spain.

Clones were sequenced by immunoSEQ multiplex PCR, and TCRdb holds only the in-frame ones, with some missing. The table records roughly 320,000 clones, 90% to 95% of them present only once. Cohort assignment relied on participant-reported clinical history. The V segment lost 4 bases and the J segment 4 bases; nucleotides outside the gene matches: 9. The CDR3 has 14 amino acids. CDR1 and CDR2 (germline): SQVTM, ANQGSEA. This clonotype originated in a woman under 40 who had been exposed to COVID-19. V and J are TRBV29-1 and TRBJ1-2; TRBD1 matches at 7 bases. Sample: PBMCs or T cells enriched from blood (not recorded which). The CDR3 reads CSVVSLQGVYGYTF. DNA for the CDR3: TGCAGCGTTGTCAGCCTGCAGGGGGTCTATGGCTACACCTTC.